This is a list of T cell receptor beta chains from one sample in a study of T cells after yellow fever vaccination. One entry per CDR3 protein results from TCRdb running MiXCR on the 5' RACE reads. This table has under 550,000 distinct CDR3 sequences, 20% to 25% appearing once. Sequences were derived from PBMCs, sampled 20 to 25 days after the first yellow fever vaccination. Receptors were obtained from a man younger than 30 who received the YFV17D yellow fever vaccine. Each CDR3 is given with its conserved first and last residue. The D gene is left open where the match is weak. Rows give clone size only sometimes, using once, few, many, or a class for an expanded clone.

v_call: TRBV6-2/TRBV6-3
clone_size: many
j_call: TRBJ2-1
d_call: TRBD2
cdr3_length: 15
cdr3_aa: CASSYEVAGANEQFF
cdr3_nt: TGTGCCAGCAGTTACGAGGTAGCGGGGGCAAATGAGCAGTTCTTC

v_call: TRBV6-2/TRBV6-3
clone_size: NA
j_call: TRBJ1-5
d_call: NA
cdr3_length: 17
cdr3_aa: CASSYSILGLSNQPQHF
cdr3_nt: TGTGCCAGCAGTTACTCGATTCTAGGGTTAAGCAATCAGCCCCAGCATTTT

v_call: TRBV24-1
clone_size: few
j_call: TRBJ2-2
d_call: NA
cdr3_length: 13
cdr3_aa: CASRSANTGELFF
cdr3_nt: TGTGCCAGCCGTTCCGCGAACACCGGGGAGCTGTTTTTT

v_call: TRBV29-1
clone_size: NA
j_call: TRBJ2-7
d_call: TRBD2
cdr3_length: 14
cdr3_aa: CSVVPGLDSYEQYF
cdr3_nt: TGCAGCGTTGTACCGGGACTAGATTCGTACGAGCAGTACTTC

v_call: TRBV12-5
clone_size: few
j_call: TRBJ1-1
d_call: NA
cdr3_length: 15
cdr3_aa: CASGLVIRASVEAFF
cdr3_nt: TGTGCTAGTGGTTTGGTAATCAGGGCCTCCGTTGAAGCTTTCTTT

v_call: TRBV7-2
clone_size: many
j_call: TRBJ2-2
d_call: NA
cdr3_length: 13
cdr3_aa: CASSLFTAGELFF
cdr3_nt: TGTGCCAGCAGCCTATTTACCGCCGGGGAGCTGTTTTTT

v_call: TRBV5-6
clone_size: NA
j_call: TRBJ1-3
d_call: NA
cdr3_length: 15
cdr3_aa: CASSFQRDPGNTIYF
cdr3_nt: TGTGCCAGCAGCTTCCAGAGGGATCCCGGAAACACCATATATTTT

v_call: TRBV12-3/TRBV12-4
clone_size: many
j_call: TRBJ1-2
d_call: NA
cdr3_length: 12
cdr3_aa: CASSQGSSGYTF
cdr3_nt: TGTGCCAGCAGTCAGGGAAGCAGTGGCTACACCTTC

v_call: TRBV7-6
clone_size: few
j_call: TRBJ2-3
d_call: NA
cdr3_length: 14
cdr3_aa: CASSPWDTGDTQYF
cdr3_nt: TGTGCCAGCAGCCCCTGGGATACCGGCGATACGCAGTATTTT

v_call: TRBV21-1
clone_size: NA
j_call: TRBJ2-5
d_call: NA
cdr3_length: 14
cdr3_aa: CASSCYGQQETQYF
cdr3_nt: TGTGCCAGCAGTTGTTACGGACAGCAAGAGACCCAGTACTTC

v_call: TRBV7-2
clone_size: few
j_call: TRBJ2-5
d_call: TRBD2
cdr3_length: 14
cdr3_aa: CASKTSGGAETQYF
cdr3_nt: TGTGCCAGCAAGACTAGCGGGGGGGCCGAGACCCAGTACTTC

v_call: TRBV11-2
clone_size: NA
j_call: TRBJ1-6
d_call: NA
cdr3_length: 14
cdr3_aa: CASSSSGRGSPLHF
cdr3_nt: TGTGCCAGCAGCTCCTCGGGCCGCGGTTCACCCCTCCACTTT

v_call: TRBV6-5
clone_size: NA
j_call: TRBJ1-2
d_call: NA
cdr3_length: 14
cdr3_aa: CASSYSGGGNGYTF
cdr3_nt: TGTGCCAGCAGTTACTCGGGTGGAGGTAATGGCTACACCTTC

v_call: TRBV7-2
clone_size: NA
j_call: TRBJ1-4
d_call: NA
cdr3_length: 16
cdr3_aa: CASSGNRVGTNEKLFF
cdr3_nt: TGTGCCAGCAGCGGTAACAGGGTTGGAACTAATGAAAAACTGTTTTTT

v_call: TRBV6-2/TRBV6-3
clone_size: NA
j_call: TRBJ1-2
d_call: NA
cdr3_length: 17
cdr3_aa: CASIGESGSGVLDGYTF
cdr3_nt: TGTGCCAGCATTGGGGAAAGTGGAAGTGGAGTACTAGATGGCTACACCTTC

v_call: TRBV20-1
clone_size: NA
j_call: TRBJ1-4
d_call: NA
cdr3_length: 14
cdr3_aa: CSASGRRTLGKLFF
cdr3_nt: TGCAGTGCTAGCGGTCGGAGAACTTTGGGAAAACTGTTTTTT

v_call: TRBV5-1
clone_size: NA
j_call: TRBJ2-3
d_call: TRBD2
cdr3_length: 18
cdr3_aa: CASSPLGSAGGPTDTQYF
cdr3_nt: TGCGCCAGCAGCCCCCTTGGGAGCGCGGGGGGGCCCACAGATACGCAGTATTTT

v_call: TRBV7-9
clone_size: NA
j_call: TRBJ2-2
d_call: NA
cdr3_length: 11
cdr3_aa: CASSPFGELFF
cdr3_nt: TGTGCCAGCAGCCCCTTCGGGGAGCTGTTTTTT

v_call: TRBV5-1
clone_size: few
j_call: TRBJ1-1
d_call: NA
cdr3_length: 14
cdr3_aa: CASSSGEGNTEAFF
cdr3_nt: TGCGCCAGCAGCTCCGGGGAGGGGAACACTGAAGCTTTCTTT

v_call: TRBV14
clone_size: few
j_call: TRBJ2-1
d_call: NA
cdr3_length: 17
cdr3_aa: CASSQVGFRKTYNEQFF
cdr3_nt: TGTGCCAGCAGCCAAGTTGGATTCCGAAAAACCTACAATGAGCAGTTCTTC

v_call: TRBV4-1
clone_size: NA
j_call: TRBJ2-1
d_call: TRBD2
cdr3_length: 16
cdr3_aa: CASSQVAGSSYNEQFF
cdr3_nt: TGCGCCAGCAGCCAAGTAGCGGGGAGCTCCTACAATGAGCAGTTCTTC

v_call: TRBV12-3/TRBV12-4
clone_size: few
j_call: TRBJ1-1
d_call: TRBD1
cdr3_length: 15
cdr3_aa: CASSIDRGLSTEAFF
cdr3_nt: TGTGCCAGCAGTATTGACAGGGGGCTGAGCACTGAAGCTTTCTTT

v_call: TRBV12-3/TRBV12-4
clone_size: few
j_call: TRBJ1-6
d_call: NA
cdr3_length: 14
cdr3_aa: CASNIRSYNSPLHF
cdr3_nt: TGTGCCAGCAACATTAGGTCCTATAATTCACCCCTCCACTTT

v_call: TRBV4-1
clone_size: NA
j_call: TRBJ1-6
d_call: NA
cdr3_length: 16
cdr3_aa: CASSQGPNSPGSPLHF
cdr3_nt: TGCGCCAGCAGCCAAGGTCCCAACAGTCCCGGTTCACCCCTCCACTTT

v_call: TRBV29-1
clone_size: NA
j_call: TRBJ1-1
d_call: NA
cdr3_length: 15
cdr3_aa: CSVVGWGKVDTEAFF
cdr3_nt: TGCAGCGTGGTCGGGTGGGGTAAGGTGGACACTGAAGCTTTCTTT

v_call: TRBV5-1
clone_size: few
j_call: TRBJ2-3
d_call: TRBD2
cdr3_length: 16
cdr3_aa: CASSTGLAGGEDTQYF
cdr3_nt: TGCGCCAGCAGCACGGGACTAGCGGGGGGAGAGGATACGCAGTATTTT

v_call: TRBV20-1
clone_size: once
j_call: TRBJ1-4
d_call: TRBD1
cdr3_length: 14
cdr3_aa: CSASQGAQSEKLFF
cdr3_nt: TGCAGTGCTAGTCAGGGGGCACAAAGTGAAAAACTGTTTTTT

v_call: TRBV19
clone_size: NA
j_call: TRBJ2-1
d_call: NA
cdr3_length: 13
cdr3_aa: CASSFYLYNEQFF
cdr3_nt: TGTGCCAGTAGTTTCTATCTCTACAATGAGCAGTTCTTC

v_call: TRBV4-3
clone_size: NA
j_call: TRBJ2-3
d_call: NA
cdr3_length: 13
cdr3_aa: CASSPTNTDTQYF
cdr3_nt: TGCGCCAGCAGCCCCACTAACACAGATACGCAGTATTTT

v_call: TRBV6-2/TRBV6-3
clone_size: NA
j_call: TRBJ1-6
d_call: NA
cdr3_length: 18
cdr3_aa: CASNRWVAASTGNSPLHF
cdr3_nt: TGTGCCAGCAATCGGTGGGTTGCAGCCTCGACGGGTAATTCACCCCTCCACTTT

v_call: TRBV5-6
clone_size: few
j_call: TRBJ1-3
d_call: NA
cdr3_length: 16
cdr3_aa: CASSPGYADSGNTIYF
cdr3_nt: TGTGCCAGCAGCCCCGGGTACGCCGACTCTGGAAACACCATATATTTT

v_call: TRBV5-1
clone_size: NA
j_call: TRBJ2-1
d_call: NA
cdr3_length: 13
cdr3_aa: CASSIRPEGEQFF
cdr3_nt: TGCGCCAGCAGCATCCGACCGGAGGGTGAGCAGTTCTTC

v_call: TRBV5-6
clone_size: NA
j_call: TRBJ2-7
d_call: NA
cdr3_length: 15
cdr3_aa: CASGPQGRMEYEQYF
cdr3_nt: TGTGCCAGCGGCCCCCAGGGGCGGATGGAGTACGAGCAGTACTTC

v_call: TRBV4-3
clone_size: NA
j_call: TRBJ2-6
d_call: NA
cdr3_length: 16
cdr3_aa: CASSQAGMSGANVLTF
cdr3_nt: TGCGCCAGCAGCCAAGCGGGGATGTCTGGGGCCAACGTCCTGACTTTC

v_call: TRBV18
clone_size: many
j_call: TRBJ2-3
d_call: TRBD2
cdr3_length: 16
cdr3_aa: CASSPLGLGPTDTQYF
cdr3_nt: TGTGCCAGCTCACCACTAGGACTAGGCCCCACAGATACGCAGTATTTT

v_call: TRBV12-3/TRBV12-4
clone_size: many
j_call: TRBJ1-1
d_call: NA
cdr3_length: 13
cdr3_aa: CASTLTGNTEAFF
cdr3_nt: TGTGCCAGCACCCTAACAGGGAACACTGAAGCTTTCTTT

v_call: TRBV10-3
clone_size: NA
j_call: TRBJ1-1
d_call: NA
cdr3_length: 14
cdr3_aa: CAISERPGRTEAFF
cdr3_nt: TGTGCCATCAGTGAGAGACCGGGACGGACAGAAGCTTTCTTT

v_call: TRBV3-1
clone_size: few
j_call: TRBJ2-2
d_call: TRBD1
cdr3_length: 15
cdr3_aa: CASSHGQGNTGELFF
cdr3_nt: TGTGCCAGCAGCCACGGACAGGGGAACACCGGGGAGCTGTTTTTT

v_call: TRBV6-2/TRBV6-3
clone_size: NA
j_call: TRBJ1-4
d_call: NA
cdr3_length: 13
cdr3_aa: CASSYPGPEKLFF
cdr3_nt: TGTGCCAGCAGTTACCCGGGACCCGAAAAACTGTTTTTT

v_call: TRBV4-1
clone_size: few
j_call: TRBJ2-6
d_call: TRBD1
cdr3_length: 22
cdr3_aa: CASSQEYFWSGQGRSGANVLTF
cdr3_nt: TGCGCCAGCAGCCAAGAATATTTTTGGTCAGGACAGGGACGCTCTGGGGCCAACGTCCTGACTTTC

v_call: TRBV6-2/TRBV6-3
clone_size: few
j_call: TRBJ1-6
d_call: NA
cdr3_length: 12
cdr3_aa: CASSFANSPLHF
cdr3_nt: TGTGCCAGCAGTTTCGCCAATTCACCCCTCCACTTT

v_call: TRBV16
clone_size: once
j_call: TRBJ2-1
d_call: NA
cdr3_length: 17
cdr3_aa: CASCTTERGSSYNEQFF
cdr3_nt: TGTGCCAGCTGCACCACTGAAAGGGGGAGCTCCTACAATGAGCAGTTCTTC

v_call: TRBV5-1
clone_size: few
j_call: TRBJ2-2
d_call: NA
cdr3_length: 16
cdr3_aa: CASTLGPAPNTGELFF
cdr3_nt: TGCGCCAGCACCTTGGGGCCGGCACCGAACACCGGGGAGCTGTTTTTT

v_call: TRBV6-5
clone_size: NA
j_call: TRBJ1-2
d_call: TRBD1
cdr3_length: 13
cdr3_aa: CASSLGQVSGYTF
cdr3_nt: TGTGCCAGCAGTTTGGGACAGGTTTCTGGCTACACCTTC

v_call: TRBV7-3
clone_size: few
j_call: TRBJ1-6
d_call: TRBD1
cdr3_length: 12
cdr3_aa: CASSSTGGPLHF
cdr3_nt: TGTGCCAGCAGCTCCACAGGGGGACCCCTCCACTTT

v_call: TRBV6-1
clone_size: few
j_call: TRBJ1-4
d_call: NA
cdr3_length: 14
cdr3_aa: CASGAVQGRKKLFF
cdr3_nt: TGTGCCAGTGGTGCGGTGCAGGGGCGGAAAAAACTGTTTTTT

v_call: TRBV7-6
clone_size: few
j_call: TRBJ2-2
d_call: NA
cdr3_length: 19
cdr3_aa: CASSFAGALGPFDTGELFF
cdr3_nt: TGTGCCAGCAGCTTCGCCGGGGCTCTCGGTCCGTTTGACACCGGGGAGCTGTTTTTT